Listed here are 4 T cell receptor beta chains from one sample, sequenced in a study of regulatory T cells in long-lasting Graves disease. As for time point: newly diagnosed GD, antithyroid drugs for less than 3 months. After RNA was extracted from PBMCs, the TCR library was made from it. For TCR beta, libraries came from iRepertoire HTBI primers and Arm-PCR of CDR3 regions. TCRdb re-called the multiplex PCR reads through MiXCR, storing one row per CDR3 protein. The table lists some 560,000 distinct CDR3 sequences, around 15% of them singletons. These data were also reused for a study on T cells in Graves' hyperthyroidism and ophthalmopathy.

The starting material was peripheral blood mononuclear cells (PBMCs), obtained at new diagnosis, from a patient treated with antithyroid drugs. The receptors were sampled from a woman aged 35-60 years with Graves disease.

This clonotype has a count of ten or more. The chain combines TRBV28 with TRBJ1-4; D is perhaps TRBD1 (5 bases). The CDR3 spans 14 residues. The germline gives CDR1 MDHEN, CDR2 SYDVKM. V lost 2 bases and J 6 bases, leaving 10 bases between the germline ends. The CDR3 nucleotides are TGTGCCAGCAGTTTAGCAGGGTACGATGAAAAACTGTTTTTT. It translates to CASSLAGYDEKLFF.

Many counts were recorded for this clonotype. This chain joins TRBV13 and TRBJ1-2; no definite D call. Trimming shortened V by 5 bases and J by 9 bases, and 10 bases separated the two germline ends. The CDR3 has 11 amino acids. Germline V gene sequence: CDR1 PRHDT, CDR2 FYEKMQ (reference sequence). The CDR3 DNA follows: TGTGCCAGCAGCCTTGGGTTCAGCTACACCTTC. This codes for CASSLGFSYTF.

This clonotype was detected ten times or more. The chain has TRBV6-5 and TRBJ2-7; D is unclear. This CDR3 region has 16 residues. V lost 0 bases, J lost 0 bases, and 12 bases lay in between. Germline CDR1 is MNHEY and CDR2 is SVGAGI. The CDR3 region is CASSYSITSSSYEQYF. DNA for the CDR3: TGTGCCAGCAGTTACTCGATAACCTCGAGCTCCTACGAGCAGTACTTC.

The genes are TRBV6-2 or TRBV6-3 and TRBJ1-2, with TRBD1 as a possible D gene (5 bases). V was shortened by 3 bases and J by 0 bases, with 11 bases between the two germline ends. The germline V gene has CDR1 MNHEY and CDR2 SVGEGT. The CDR3 is 15 amino acids. The DNA for the CDR3 is TGTGCCAGCAGTTATTTGGGACCGCCTAACTATGGCTACACCTTC. Translated, it gives CASSYLGPPNYGYTF.